These 15 T cell receptor beta chains were all obtained from the same sample, sequenced in a study of blood T cell repertoires in COVID-19. Here immunoSEQ multiplex PCR was the method, and the copy in TCRdb shows in-frame clones only, minus some. The table shows 95,000 to 150,000 clones, with around 87% occurring only once. Source material: peripheral blood. These receptors were obtained from a woman in her sixties or seventies with acute or convalescent COVID-19.

J is TRBJ2-2 and V is TRBV24-1, with a possible D match to TRBD2 (6 bases). This CDR3 has 14 amino acids. Germline assignment: CDR1 KGHDR and CDR2 SFDVKD. V lost 9 bases to trimming and J lost 4 bases, with 14 bases between them. CDR3 coding DNA: TGTGCCACCCATGGGGGGACGTCCACCGGGGAGCTGTTTTTT. It specifies CATHGGTSTGELFF.

This chain links TRBV6-5 with TRBJ2-5, with D possibly being TRBD1 (5 bases). This CDR3 region has 13 residues. Germline CDR1 reads MNHEY; CDR2 reads SVGAGI. Deletions cut 2 bases from V and 6 bases from J, with 10 bases between. The CDR3 here is CASSYRGVQTQYF. The CDR3, as DNA: TGTGCCAGCAGTTACAGGGGCGTACAGACCCAGTACTTC.

V and J are TRBV1 and TRBJ2-5; the DNA was not compared with TRBD2, the D call given in the table. TRBV1 corresponds to a pseudogene. This CDR3 is 16 amino acids long. CDR3 protein: CTSSHGLLQAQETQYF. The CDR3 DNA reads TGCACCAGCAGCCACGGTCTCCTACAAGCGCAAGAGACCCAGTACTTC.

The genes are TRBV6-1 and TRBJ1-1; D perhaps matches TRBD1 (5 bases). V was shortened by 2 bases and J by 0 bases, with 10 bases between the two germline ends. Germline V gene lookup returns CDR1 MNHNS and CDR2 SASEGT. This CDR3 has 15 amino acids. In DNA, the CDR3 is TGTGCCAGCAGTGAACAGAGACAGATGAACACTGAAGCTTTCTTT. Translation: CASSEQRQMNTEAFF.

V usage is TRBV5-6 and J usage is TRBJ1-2; 10 bases align to TRBD1. Germline CDR1 reads SGHDT; CDR2 reads YYEEEE. The V segment lost 3 bases and the J segment 6 bases; nucleotides outside the gene matches: 5. The length of the CDR3 is 14 residues. The CDR3 sequence is CASSWGTGANGYTF. The CDR3 nucleotides are TGTGCCAGCAGCTGGGGGACAGGGGCGAATGGCTACACCTTC.

The genes are TRBV19 and TRBJ2-7; 8 bases map to TRBD1. Trimming removed 6 bases from V and 3 bases from J; junction bases left unmatched: 4. Per germline, CDR1 LNHDA and CDR2 SQIVND (reference sequence). The CDR3 has 13 amino acids. Here the CDR3 DNA reads TGTGCCAGTAGAAGGGGACAGGACTACGAGCAGTACTTC. It translates to CASRRGQDYEQYF.

This clone has only one observation. This chain links TRBV6-1 with TRBJ2-5, with TRBD1 as a possible D gene (5 bases). V was shortened by 2 bases and J by 2 bases, with 12 bases between the two germline ends. Germline loops: CDR1 MNHNS, CDR2 SASEGT. The CDR3 is 15 amino acids. CDR3 residues: CASSELDTTQETQYF. The CDR3 DNA sequence: TGTGCCAGCAGTGAATTGGACACCACTCAAGAGACCCAGTACTTC.

The J gene is TRBJ1-6, the V gene TRBV24-1; possibly TRBD1 for D (5 bases). V lost 4 bases, J lost 6 bases, and 15 bases lay in between. The V gene's germline CDR1 is KGHDR and CDR2 SFDVKD. CDR3 length equals 16 residues. This chain's CDR3 is CATSDGRTRPNSPLHF. The CDR3 region has the DNA TGTGCCACCAGTGACGGAAGGACAAGGCCTAATTCACCCCTCCACTTT.

The V and J genes are TRBV7-2 and TRBJ1-2; no reliable D call. The CDR3 is made up of 16 amino acids. CDR1 and CDR2 (germline): SGHTA, FQGNSA. V lost 2 bases to trimming and J lost 6 bases, with 19 bases between them. The CDR3, as DNA: TGTGCCAGCAGCTTAAGCCCCCTGCAGGCCTCTGATGGCTACACCTTC. This gives the protein CASSLSPLQASDGYTF.

The CDR3 nucleotides are TGTGCCAGCAGTCCGACAAATACCTACGAGCAGTACTTC. It is translated as CASSPTNTYEQYF. J is TRBJ2-7 and V is TRBV6-5; the D is unclear. The germline V and J ends were trimmed by 5 bases and 2 bases, with 10 bases remaining between them. In germline, CDR1 is MNHEY, CDR2 SVGAGI. The CDR3 has 13 amino acids.

This clone was seen just once. This chain joins TRBV7-9 and TRBJ1-4; D unclear. Between the trimmed V and J ends, which lost 7 bases and 7 bases, there was a span of 16 bases. The CDR3 has 14 residues. Per the germline V gene, CDR1 is SEHNR and CDR2 is FQNEAQ (reference sequence). The DNA of the CDR3 is TGTGCCAGCAACGGGGTGGTAGGGCCTGAAAAACTGTTTTTT. It translates to CASNGVVGPEKLFF.

This sequence joins TRBV28 and TRBJ1-1; 7 bases align to TRBD1. The junction had 4 bases not matched to a gene; V was cut back by 4 bases and J by 8 bases. CDR1 is MDHEN, CDR2 SYDVKM, per germline. The CDR3 runs 12 residues. The CDR3 region is CASSWVTGEAFF. CDR3 DNA: TGTGCCAGCAGTTGGGTGACAGGGGAAGCTTTCTTT.

V gene TRBV4-1 combines with J gene TRBJ2-5, with 8 bases that match TRBD1. This CDR3 is built from 14 residues. Germline V gene lookup returns CDR1 MGHRA and CDR2 YSYEKL. Losses at the gene ends were 4 bases for V and 1 base for J; bases not matched to a gene: 2. The CDR3: CASSRDRGQETQYF. The CDR3 bases are TGCGCCAGCAGCCGAGACAGGGGCCAAGAGACCCAGTACTTC.

This clone was seen a few times. The rearrangement links TRBV27 to TRBJ1-3; D ambiguous. V gave up 10 bases and J gave up 4 bases, with 14 bases separating them. CDR3 size: 13 residues. Looked up from germline, CDR1 is MNHEY and CDR2 is SMNVEV (reference sequence). The CDR3 is CATRAWSGNTIYF. Here the CDR3 DNA reads TGTGCCACTCGCGCTTGGTCCGGAAACACCATATATTTT.

The chain combines TRBV4-1 with TRBJ1-2, with TRBD1 matching 8 bases. The junction had 9 bases not matched to a gene; V was cut back by 1 base and J by 2 bases. The CDR3 spans 17 residues. Germline V lookup: CDR1 MGHRA, CDR2 YSYEKL. CDR3 loop: CASSQAGQGGINYGYTF. The CDR3 nucleotides read TGCGCCAGCAGCCAAGCCGGACAGGGAGGAATAAACTATGGCTACACCTTC.